What follows describes a single TCR beta chain. No antigen is known for it. The record originates from a study of beta chain features in type 1 diabetes. Study-wide results and limits: The study left unresolved whether HLA type influences TCRB rearrangement. The VDJ junctions of type 1 diabetes patients carried fewer insertions and more deletions. Significant though moderate, a shortening of TCRB CDR3s appeared in all four CD4+ subsets of Type 1 diabetes patients.

Trimming removed 2 bases from V and 2 bases from J, with 12 bases in between. The CDR3 has 16 amino acids. CDR1 SGHAT and CDR2 FQNNGV come from the germline V gene. Expressed TCRB transcripts were sequenced, since all the RNA that had been isolated was reverse transcribed. Measured with immunoSEQ multiplex PCR; TCRdb has only the in-frame clones, and not every one. The repertoire consists of under 300,000 clones, with approximately 13% occurring once and the leading ten covering around 0.019%. The specimen was naive CD4+ T cells from blood. The sequence was collected from a man aged 30 to 45 with type 1 diabetes. The chain has TRBV11-2 and TRBJ1-4, with D unclear. CDR3 nucleotide sequence: TGTGCCAGCAGCTTACGAGCAGGATCCACTAATGAAAAACTGTTTTTT. It specifies CASSLRAGSTNEKLFF.